In its sample, the clone carrying this T cell receptor beta chain was seen once. No antigen is known for it. Clones were read by immunoSEQ multiplex PCR, and TCRdb kept only the in-frame ones, dropping some. The table lists about 140,000 clones, over 75% of them singletons. The sample is drawn from a study of cytotoxic CD8 clonotypes in ibrutinib-treated CLL. The study, taken as a whole, reports: Relative to age-matched healthy donors, clonality at baseline was higher, and it tracked circulating CD8+ T-cell counts.

The sequence was obtained from a human donor with chronic lymphocytic leukemia. The sample here was PBMCs, taken after 36 months of ibrutinib treatment.

The CDR3 is CASRRQGGNQPQHF. The CDR3 DNA reads as TGTGCCAGTAGAAGGCAGGGCGGCAATCAGCCCCAGCATTTT. The chain joins TRBV19 to TRBJ1-5; maybe TRBD1 (5 bases). V was cut by 6 bases and J by 2 bases, with 11 bases left in between. The germline CDR1 and CDR2 sequences are LNHDA and SQIVND (reference sequence). This CDR3 comprises 14 residues.